This T cell receptor beta chain was recovered during a study of blood T cell repertoires in COVID-19. Clones were read by immunoSEQ multiplex PCR, and TCRdb kept only the in-frame ones, dropping some. The table lists 45,000 or so clones, about 85% of them singletons, with approximately 14% in the top ten. This CDR3 region has 11 residues. V lost 8 bases and J lost 11, with 13 bases in between. The chain joins TRBV12-3 or TRBV12-4 to TRBJ1-3; possibly TRBD1 for D (5 bases). This receptor was identified in a human donor in a cohort sampled during active COVID-19. Sequenced sample: peripheral blood. This CDR3 reads CASLDTVPIYF. The CDR3 nucleotides are TGTGCCAGCCTGGACACCGTCCCCATATATTTT.